The 28 T cell receptor beta chains given below trace back to one sample, sequenced in a study of technical replicates of blood from a few donors. The data were produced by immunoSEQ multiplex PCR, yet TCRdb's version contains in-frame clones alone and is incomplete. The sample holds around 83,000 clones, approximately 95% seen once. The sample was T cells isolated from PBMCs. The receptor set was obtained from a human donor in good health.

V usage is TRBV30 and J usage is TRBJ1-2; D call uncertain. This CDR3 contains 15 residues. Germline CDR1 GTSNPN, CDR2 SVGIG (reference sequence). V was clipped by 2 bases and J by 6 bases, with 19 bases between them. The DNA for the CDR3 is TGTGCCTGGAGTAAAACTGACGGGAGGTTCGATGGCTACACCTTC. It is translated as CAWSKTDGRFDGYTF. The whole variable domain, filled in from reference TRBV30 and TRBJ1-2, reads SQTIHQWPATLVQPVGSPLSLECTVEGTSNPNLYWYRQAAGRGLQLLFYSVGIGQISSEVPQNLSASRPQDRQFILSSKKLLLSDSGFYLCAWSKTDGRFDGYTFGSGTRLTVV.

The genes are TRBV27 and TRBJ2-5, with 10 nucleotides matching TRBD1. The CDR3 consists of 15 residues. The trim removed 0 bases at V and 4 bases at J, leaving 2 bases unmatched. The germline V gene encodes CDR1 MNHEY and CDR2 SMNVEV (reference sequence). CDR3 coding DNA: TGTGCCAGCAGTTTATCGTGGGACAGGGGAGAGACCCAGTACTTC. This sequence encodes CASSLSWDRGETQYF.

J is TRBJ1-5 and V is TRBV4-1, with D possibly being TRBD1 (5 bases). The V and J ends lost 4 bases and 3 bases respectively, with 19 bases between them. Germline CDR1 reads MGHRA; CDR2 reads YSYEKL. The CDR3 runs to 17 residues. The CDR3 sequence is CASSPHGGVPINQPQHF. The CDR3, as DNA: TGCGCCAGCAGCCCTCATGGAGGGGTGCCAATCAATCAGCCCCAGCATTTT.

The rearrangement uses TRBV28 and TRBJ1-2; TRBD1 might be the D (6 bases). In germline, CDR1 is MDHEN, CDR2 SYDVKM. The CDR3 sequence is 16 residues long. V gave up 6 bases and J gave up 4 bases, with 21 bases separating them. CDR3 region: CASRSAGGADSYGYTF. As DNA, the CDR3 is TGTGCCAGCAGGTCCGCTGGGGGGGCGGACAGCTATGGCTACACCTTC.

The genes are TRBV6-5 and TRBJ2-5; D perhaps matches TRBD2 (5 bases). The V end lost 11 bases, the J end lost 5 bases, and 12 bases lay between the germline ends. Germline values: CDR1 MNHEY, CDR2 SVGAGI. This CDR3 is built from 11 residues. Here the CDR3 DNA reads TGTGCCGCGGGCTATGGGGAGACCCAGTACTTC. It codes for CAAGYGETQYF.

This rearrangement joins TRBV15 to TRBJ2-5; D gene ambiguous. CDR1 is LNHNV, CDR2 YYDKDF, per germline (reference sequence). Trimming took 1 base from V and 5 from J, leaving 11 bases between them. CDR3 length: 14 amino acids. This CDR3 reads CATSRGSIGETQYF. The CDR3 DNA is TGTGCCACCAGCAGAGGTTCTATCGGGGAGACCCAGTACTTC.

The chain is built from TRBV15 and TRBJ2-7; D may be TRBD1 (7 bases). The CDR3 is made up of 16 amino acids. Germline CDR1 and CDR2: LNHNV and YYDKDF (reference sequence). Trimming stripped 0 bases from V and 4 bases from J, with 16 bases between. The CDR3 nucleotides read TGTGCCACCAGCAGAGAGCCGACAGGGAGGCGGTACGAGCAGTACTTC. Translated: CATSREPTGRRYEQYF.

The J gene is TRBJ2-7, the V gene TRBV28, with TRBD1 as a possible D gene (7 bases). The V end was cut by 8 bases, the J end by 5 bases, with 19 bases between. The CDR3 totals 14 residues. Germline V gene data show CDR1 as MDHEN and CDR2 as SYDVKM. CDR3 in amino acids: CASGRGDSFNEQYF. In DNA, the CDR3 is TGTGCCAGCGGCAGGGGGGATAGTTTCAACGAGCAGTACTTC.

V is TRBV30 and J is TRBJ2-7; the match to TRBD1 covers 9 bases. The CDR3 spans 14 residues. After removal of 5 bases from V and 6 bases from J, the junction contained 11 bases not matched to a gene. From germline, CDR1 is GTSNPN and CDR2 SVGIG (reference sequence). The CDR3, as DNA: TGTGCCTGGGGGGGACAGGGAAGAGTCCTCGAGCAGTACTTC. Protein sequence: CAWGGQGRVLEQYF.

The gene calls are TRBV7-8 and TRBJ2-1, with no clear D. The CDR3 is made up of 15 amino acids. Trimming took off 4 bases at V and 2 bases at J, with 12 bases between the two ends. Germline assignment: CDR1 SGHVS and CDR2 FQNEAQ. This chain's CDR3 is CASSSYSTPYNEQFF. The CDR3 DNA reads TGTGCCAGCAGCTCCTACAGTACTCCCTACAATGAGCAGTTCTTC. Drawing the rest from reference TRBV7-8 and TRBJ2-1, the complete variable domain is GAGVSQSPRYKVAKRGQDVALRCDPISGHVSLFWYQQALGQGPEFLTYFQNEAQLDKSGLPSDRFFAERPEGSVSTLKIQRTQQEDSAVYLCASSSYSTPYNEQFFGPGTRLTVL.

CDR3 nucleotides: TGTGCCAGCTCACCGGACAGGGGACTGAACACCGGGGAGCTGTTTTTT. The encoded protein is CASSPDRGLNTGELFF. This chain joins TRBV18 and TRBJ2-2; 9 nucleotides agree with TRBD1. Losses at the gene ends were 3 bases for V and 1 base for J; bases not matched to a gene: 3. Per germline, CDR1 KGHSH and CDR2 LQKENI. The CDR3 spans 16 residues.

CDR3: CASSLAASGSYNEQFF. The DNA of the CDR3 is TGCGCCAGCAGCTTGGCCGCTAGCGGATCCTACAATGAGCAGTTCTTC. The chain has TRBV5-1 and TRBJ2-1, with TRBD2 matching 7 bases. CDR1 SGHRS and CDR2 YFSETQ come from the germline V gene. Losses at the gene ends were 0 bases for V and 1 base for J; bases not matched to a gene: 4. CDR3 length: 16 residues.

The gene calls are TRBV10-1 and TRBJ2-2; the match to TRBD2 covers 8 bases. The CDR3 runs to 15 residues. J gave up 4 bases and V 0 bases, and 1 base lay outside the gene matches. Germline CDR1 and CDR2: WNHNN and SYGVQD (reference sequence). The CDR3 sequence: CASSESAGGTGELFF. Here the CDR3 DNA reads TGCGCCAGCAGTGAGTCCGCGGGGGGCACCGGGGAGCTGTTTTTT.

The V call is TRBV29-1, the J call TRBJ2-3; 12 nucleotides align to TRBD2. From germline, CDR1 is SQVTM and CDR2 ANQGSEA. The CDR3 has 16 residues. Unmatched junction bases numbered 10, after V lost 5 bases and J lost 4 bases. The CDR3 here is CSVRSLAGGPSDTQYF. The CDR3 coding sequence is TGCAGCGTTCGCTCCCTAGCGGGGGGGCCGTCAGATACGCAGTATTTT.

The chain combines TRBV6-5 with TRBJ1-5; unclear D gene. This CDR3 is 15 amino acids long. Germline loops: CDR1 MNHEY, CDR2 SVGAGI. Between the trimmed V and J ends, which lost 6 bases and 0 bases, there was a span of 12 bases. CDR3 residues: CASRPGSYSNQPQHF. The CDR3 DNA reads TGTGCCAGCAGGCCGGGATCCTATAGCAATCAGCCCCAGCATTTT.

This clone was observed a few times. V is TRBV5-1 and J is TRBJ1-1; 7 bases fit TRBD1. With 4 bases clipped from V and 0 bases from J, the junction kept 9 bases outside the gene matches. The germline V gene encodes CDR1 SGHRS and CDR2 YFSETQ. CDR3 length: 16 amino acids. CDR3 in DNA: TGCGCCAGCAGCCAGAGACAGGGATTAATGAACACTGAAGCTTTCTTT. Translated, it gives CASSQRQGLMNTEAFF.

This clone was seen a single time. The chain combines TRBV10-1 with TRBJ2-2, with D perhaps matching TRBD2 (5 bases). Germline CDR1 reads WNHNN; CDR2 reads SYGVQD (reference sequence). This CDR3 region has 13 residues. Trimming shortened V by 3 bases and J by 4 bases, and 6 bases separated the two germline ends. Here the CDR3 reads CASSEGGTGELFF. CDR3 nucleotide sequence: TGCGCCAGCAGTGAAGGAGGCACCGGGGAGCTGTTTTTT.

This chain joins TRBV28 and TRBJ1-5, with D possibly being TRBD1 (5 bases). The CDR3 contains 13 residues. Trimming took 3 bases from V and 6 from J, leaving 9 bases between them. In germline, CDR1 is MDHEN, CDR2 SYDVKM. This CDR3 is CASSLAGGQPQHF. As DNA, the CDR3 is TGTGCCAGCAGTTTGGCGGGGGGTCAGCCCCAGCATTTT.

V usage is TRBV6-1 and J usage is TRBJ2-7; 9 nucleotides agree with TRBD2. CDR1 and CDR2 from the germline V gene are MNHNS and SASEGT. V was pared by 7 bases and J by 3 bases, with 1 base of the junction left unmatched. This CDR3 has 12 amino acids. Here the CDR3 DNA reads TGTGCCAGCACTAGCGGGGACTACGAGCAGTACTTC. Protein product: CASTSGDYEQYF.

The rearrangement uses TRBV10-1 and TRBJ2-3; D not resolved. From germline, CDR1 is WNHNN and CDR2 SYGVQD (reference sequence). Trimming took off 4 bases at V and 2 bases at J, with 7 bases between the two ends. This CDR3 is built from 13 residues. CDR3 DNA sequence: TGCGCCAGCAGTGCATCATTCACAGATACGCAGTATTTT. Translating it yields CASSASFTDTQYF.

The chain has TRBV19 and TRBJ2-7; TRBD1 agrees at 8 bases. The CDR3 totals 13 residues. CDR1 and CDR2 from the germline V gene are LNHDA and SQIVND (reference sequence). J was trimmed by 6 bases and V by 6 bases; bases with no gene match: 7. CDR3 sequence reads: CASRDTGGGEQYF. The DNA of the CDR3 is TGTGCCAGTAGGGATACAGGGGGTGGCGAGCAGTACTTC.

The V call is TRBV6-6, the J call TRBJ2-3; 7 nucleotides agree with TRBD2. The CDR3 has 16 amino acids. J lost 3 bases, V lost 7 bases, and 13 bases had no gene match. Germline V gene data show CDR1 as MNHNY and CDR2 as SVGAGI (reference sequence). The DNA of the CDR3 is TGTGCCAGCAATCCGGCGAGTAGCGGGCCAACAGATACGCAGTATTTT. Translation: CASNPASSGPTDTQYF.

The chain is built from TRBV6-5 and TRBJ1-2; TRBD1 agrees at 9 bases. CDR3 length equals 15 residues. Germline V CDR1 and CDR2: MNHEY, SVGAGI. The trim removed 6 bases at V and 3 bases at J, leaving 8 bases unmatched. CDR3 nucleotide sequence: TGTGCCAGCAGCGCTCGACAGGGGGAGTACTATGGCTACACCTTC. Translation gives CASSARQGEYYGYTF.

The rearrangement joins TRBV4-1 to TRBJ2-7; D unclear. Germline loops: CDR1 MGHRA, CDR2 YSYEKL. The CDR3 has 14 amino acids. V lost 1 base to trimming and J lost 2 bases, with 9 bases between them. The CDR3 bases are TGCGCCAGCAGCCAAGGCTCCGGAGCCTACGAGCAGTACTTC. This sequence encodes CASSQGSGAYEQYF.

The chain uses TRBV30 and TRBJ2-1; no reliable D call. Trimming took 6 bases from V and 4 from J, leaving 16 bases between them. Per germline, CDR1 GTSNPN and CDR2 SVGIG (reference sequence). The CDR3 is made up of 14 amino acids. CDR3 sequence (DNA): TGTGCCTGTTGTTGGGCTAATGGGTACAATGAGCAGTTCTTC. It specifies CACCWANGYNEQFF.

This rearrangement joins TRBV28 to TRBJ2-7, with D possibly TRBD1 on 6 matching bases. The germline V and J ends were trimmed by 6 bases and 0 bases, with 21 bases remaining between them. The CDR3 is 17 residues long. Germline values: CDR1 MDHEN, CDR2 SYDVKM. The chain's CDR3 is CASSQGLPGQASYEQYF. CDR3 bases: TGTGCCAGCAGCCAAGGCCTGCCGGGACAAGCCTCCTACGAGCAGTACTTC. Drawing the rest from reference TRBV28 and TRBJ2-7, the complete variable domain is DVKVTQSSRYLVKRTGEKVFLECVQDMDHENMFWYRQDPGLGLRLIYFSYDVKMKEKGDIPEGYSVSREKKERFSLILESASTNQTSMYLCASSQGLPGQASYEQYFGPGTRLTVT.

This sequence joins TRBV19 and TRBJ1-5; D not resolved. This CDR3 spans 13 amino acids. Per the germline V gene, CDR1 is LNHDA and CDR2 is SQIVND (reference sequence). With 0 bases removed from V and 5 bases from J, the gap between germline ends came to 5 bases. In DNA, the CDR3 is TGTGCCAGTAGTATAGAGGCGGATCAGCCCCAGCATTTT. Translating gives CASSIEADQPQHF.

The genes are TRBV15 and TRBJ1-3; D gene ambiguous. Trimming pared 3 bases from V and 7 bases from J, leaving 7 bases between. CDR1 and CDR2 (germline): LNHNV, YYDKDF (reference sequence). The CDR3 consists of 12 residues. CDR3 DNA: TGTGCCACCAGCAGGACTAGTAACACCATATATTTT. The encoded protein is CATSRTSNTIYF. Full variable domain (outside the CDR3, taken from reference TRBV15 and TRBJ1-3): DAMVIQNPRYQVTQFGKPVTLSCSQTLNHNVMYWYQQKSSQAPKLLFHYYDKDFNNEADTPDNFQSRRPNTSFCFLDIRSPGLGDTAMYLCATSRTSNTIYFGEGSWLTVV.